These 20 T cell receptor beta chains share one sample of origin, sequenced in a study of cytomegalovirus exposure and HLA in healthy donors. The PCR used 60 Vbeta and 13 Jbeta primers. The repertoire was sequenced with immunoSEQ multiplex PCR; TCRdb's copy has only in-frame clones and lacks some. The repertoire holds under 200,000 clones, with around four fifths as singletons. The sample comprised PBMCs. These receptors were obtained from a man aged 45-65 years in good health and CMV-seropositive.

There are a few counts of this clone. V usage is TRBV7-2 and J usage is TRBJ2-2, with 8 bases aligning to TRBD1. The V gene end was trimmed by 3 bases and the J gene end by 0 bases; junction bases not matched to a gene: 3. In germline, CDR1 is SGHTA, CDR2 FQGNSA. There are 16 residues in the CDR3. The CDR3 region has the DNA TGTGCCAGCAGCTTCGAGACAGGGGCGAACACCGGGGAGCTGTTTTTT. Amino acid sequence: CASSFETGANTGELFF.

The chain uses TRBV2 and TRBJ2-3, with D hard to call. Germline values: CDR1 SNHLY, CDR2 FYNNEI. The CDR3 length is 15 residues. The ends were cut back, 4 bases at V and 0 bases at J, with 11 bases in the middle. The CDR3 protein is CASSVRQSSTDTQYF. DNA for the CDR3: TGTGCCAGCAGTGTGAGGCAGTCTAGCACAGATACGCAGTATTTT.

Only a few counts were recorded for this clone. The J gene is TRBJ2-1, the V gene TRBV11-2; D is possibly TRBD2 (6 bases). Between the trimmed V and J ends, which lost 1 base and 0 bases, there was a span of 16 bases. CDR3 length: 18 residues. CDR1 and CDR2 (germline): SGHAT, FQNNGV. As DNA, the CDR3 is TGTGCCAGCAGCTTAGGGGGATCGGGGGAGCGCTCCTACAATGAGCAGTTCTTC. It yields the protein CASSLGGSGERSYNEQFF.

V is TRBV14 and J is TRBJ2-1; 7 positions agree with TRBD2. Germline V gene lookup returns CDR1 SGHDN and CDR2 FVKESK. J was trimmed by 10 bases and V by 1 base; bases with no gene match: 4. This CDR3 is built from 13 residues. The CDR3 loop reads CASSQGRAGEQFF. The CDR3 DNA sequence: TGTGCCAGCAGCCAAGGACGAGCGGGAGAGCAGTTCTTC.

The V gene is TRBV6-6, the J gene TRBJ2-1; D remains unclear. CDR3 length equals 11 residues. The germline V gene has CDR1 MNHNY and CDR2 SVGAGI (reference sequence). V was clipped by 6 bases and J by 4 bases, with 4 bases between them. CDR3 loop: CASREYNEQFF. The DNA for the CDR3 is TGTGCCAGCAGGGAGTACAATGAGCAGTTCTTC.

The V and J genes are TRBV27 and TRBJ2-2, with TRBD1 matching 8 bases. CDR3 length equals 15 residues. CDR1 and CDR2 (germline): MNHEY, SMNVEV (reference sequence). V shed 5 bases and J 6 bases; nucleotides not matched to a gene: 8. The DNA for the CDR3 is TGTGCCAGCAGTAAGCGGACAGGGTGGTCCGGGGAGCTGTTTTTT. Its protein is CASSKRTGWSGELFF.

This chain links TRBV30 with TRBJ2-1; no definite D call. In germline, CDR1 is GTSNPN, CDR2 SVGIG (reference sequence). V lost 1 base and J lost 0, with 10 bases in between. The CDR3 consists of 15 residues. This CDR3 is CAWSAGESSYNEQFF. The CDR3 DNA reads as TGTGCCTGGAGTGCCGGAGAAAGCTCCTACAATGAGCAGTTCTTC.

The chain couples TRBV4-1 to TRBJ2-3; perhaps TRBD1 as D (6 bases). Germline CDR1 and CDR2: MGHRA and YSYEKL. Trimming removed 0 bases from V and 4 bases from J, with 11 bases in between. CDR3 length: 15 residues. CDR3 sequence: CASSQDRGSADTQYF. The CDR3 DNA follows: TGCGCCAGCAGCCAAGATAGGGGGAGTGCAGATACGCAGTATTTT.

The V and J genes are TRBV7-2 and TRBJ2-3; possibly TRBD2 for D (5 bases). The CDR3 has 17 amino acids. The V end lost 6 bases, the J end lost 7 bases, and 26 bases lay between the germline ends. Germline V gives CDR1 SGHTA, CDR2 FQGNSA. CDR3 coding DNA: TGTGCCAGCAGGCTGAAGGAGTCCTATGGAGGTACGAATACGCAGTATTTT. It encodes CASRLKESYGGTNTQYF.

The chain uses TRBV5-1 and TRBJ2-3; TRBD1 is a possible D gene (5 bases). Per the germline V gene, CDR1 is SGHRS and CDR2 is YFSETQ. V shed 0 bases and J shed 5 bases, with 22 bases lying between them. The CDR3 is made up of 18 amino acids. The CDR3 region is CASSLESGAVGAVDTQYF. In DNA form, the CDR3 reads TGCGCCAGCAGCTTGGAATCCGGCGCGGTTGGGGCCGTAGATACGCAGTATTTT. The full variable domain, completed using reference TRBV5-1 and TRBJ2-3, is KAGVTQTPRYLIKTRGQQVTLSCSPISGHRSVSWYQQTPGQGLQFLFEYFSETQRNKGNFPGRFSGRQFSNSRSEMNVSTLELGDSALYLCASSLESGAVGAVDTQYFGPGTRLTVL.

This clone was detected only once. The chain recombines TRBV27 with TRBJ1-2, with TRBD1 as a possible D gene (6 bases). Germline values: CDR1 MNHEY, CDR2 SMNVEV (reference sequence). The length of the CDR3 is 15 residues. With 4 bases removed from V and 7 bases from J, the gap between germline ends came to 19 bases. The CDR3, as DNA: TGTGCCAGCAGTTCCCTCAGGGGAGTAGCCGGTGGCTACACCTTC. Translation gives CASSSLRGVAGGYTF.

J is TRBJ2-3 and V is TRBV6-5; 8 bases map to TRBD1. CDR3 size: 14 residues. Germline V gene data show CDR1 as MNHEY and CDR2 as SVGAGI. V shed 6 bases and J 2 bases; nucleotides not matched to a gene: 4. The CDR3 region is CASRRQGFTDTQYF. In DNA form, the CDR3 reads TGTGCCAGCAGGCGACAGGGGTTCACAGATACGCAGTATTTT.

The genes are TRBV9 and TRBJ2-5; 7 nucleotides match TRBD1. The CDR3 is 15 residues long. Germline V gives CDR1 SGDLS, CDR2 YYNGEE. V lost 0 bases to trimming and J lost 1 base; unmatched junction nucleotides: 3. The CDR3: CASSVGGQSQETQYF. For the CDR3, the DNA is TGTGCCAGCAGCGTAGGGGGACAGAGCCAAGAGACCCAGTACTTC.

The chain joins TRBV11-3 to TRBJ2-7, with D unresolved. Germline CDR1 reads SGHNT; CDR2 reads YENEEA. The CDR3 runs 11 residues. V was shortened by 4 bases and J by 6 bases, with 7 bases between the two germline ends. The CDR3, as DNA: TGTGCCAGCAGCTCCTCGGGCGAGCAGTACTTC. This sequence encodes CASSSSGEQYF.

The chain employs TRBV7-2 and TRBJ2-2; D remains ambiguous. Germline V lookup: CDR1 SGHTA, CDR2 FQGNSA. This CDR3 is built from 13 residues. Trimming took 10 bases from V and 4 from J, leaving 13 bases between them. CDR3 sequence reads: CATKLGSTGELFF. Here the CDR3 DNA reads TGTGCCACAAAACTGGGCTCCACCGGGGAGCTGTTTTTT.

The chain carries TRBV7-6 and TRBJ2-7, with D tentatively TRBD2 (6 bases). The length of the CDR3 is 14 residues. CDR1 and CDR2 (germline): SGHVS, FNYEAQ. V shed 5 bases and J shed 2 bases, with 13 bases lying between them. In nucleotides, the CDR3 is TGTGCCAGCAGCCGGGACTCTGGACCCTACGAGCAGTACTTC. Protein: CASSRDSGPYEQYF.

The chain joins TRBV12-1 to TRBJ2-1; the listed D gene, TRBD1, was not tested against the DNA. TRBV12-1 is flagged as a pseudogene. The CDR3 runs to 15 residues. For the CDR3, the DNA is TGTGCCAGCAGGAACCGGGACAGGGGCTACAATGAGCAGTTCTTC. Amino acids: CASRNRDRGYNEQFF.

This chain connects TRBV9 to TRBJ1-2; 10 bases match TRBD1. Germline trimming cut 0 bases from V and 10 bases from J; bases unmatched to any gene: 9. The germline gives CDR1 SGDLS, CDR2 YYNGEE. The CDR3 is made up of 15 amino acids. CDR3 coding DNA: TGTGCCAGCAGCGTAGACCCCGGGACAGGGGTAGACTACACCTTC. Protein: CASSVDPGTGVDYTF.

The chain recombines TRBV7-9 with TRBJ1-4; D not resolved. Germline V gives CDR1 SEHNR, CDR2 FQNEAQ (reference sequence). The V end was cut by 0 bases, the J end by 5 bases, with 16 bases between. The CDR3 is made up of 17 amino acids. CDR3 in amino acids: CASSLASSGEGNEKLFF. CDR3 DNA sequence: TGTGCCAGCAGCTTAGCTTCCTCGGGAGAAGGAAATGAAAAACTGTTTTTT.

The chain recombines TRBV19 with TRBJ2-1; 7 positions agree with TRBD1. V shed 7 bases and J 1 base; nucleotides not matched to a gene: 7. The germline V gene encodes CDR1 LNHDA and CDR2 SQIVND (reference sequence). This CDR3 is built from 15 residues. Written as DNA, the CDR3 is TGTGCCAGTACCTCTAGGGGGCAGTCCTACAATGAGCAGTTCTTC. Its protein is CASTSRGQSYNEQFF.